The 18 T cell receptor beta chains listed next were all sequenced from one sample in a study of cytomegalovirus exposure and HLA in healthy donors. PCR amplification relied on 60 Vbeta primers (plus 13 Jbeta primers). The data were produced by immunoSEQ multiplex PCR, yet TCRdb's version contains in-frame clones alone and is incomplete. The table shows about 140,000 clones, with over 75% occurring only once. The specimen sequenced was PBMCs. The source is a woman aged 40 to 55 in good health and CMV-seronegative.

V and J are TRBV7-2 and TRBJ2-6; no clear D. Germline V CDR1 and CDR2: SGHTA, FQGNSA. With 0 bases removed from V and 0 bases from J, the gap between germline ends came to 9 bases. This CDR3 spans 17 amino acids. The CDR3 bases are TGTGCCAGCAGCTTAGCATCCTCTTTCTCTGGGGCCAACGTCCTGACTTTC. Its protein is CASSLASSFSGANVLTF.

The chain has TRBV9 and TRBJ1-1, with D perhaps matching TRBD1 (6 bases). Germline CDR1 reads SGDLS; CDR2 reads YYNGEE. There are 15 residues in the CDR3. V was trimmed by 3 bases and J by 1 base, leaving 13 bases between them. The CDR3 spells CASSEAVQGNTEAFF. The CDR3 bases are TGTGCCAGCAGCGAAGCAGTACAGGGGAACACTGAAGCTTTCTTT.

J is TRBJ2-3 and V is TRBV20-1; D gene ambiguous. The CDR3 runs 11 residues. Trimming stripped 4 bases from V and 3 bases from J, with 5 bases between. Germline V gene sequence: CDR1 DFQATT, CDR2 SNEGSKA (reference sequence). The CDR3 reads CSATQTDTQYF. The CDR3 DNA reads as TGCAGTGCTACTCAGACAGATACGCAGTATTTT.

The CDR3 DNA reads as TGCGCCAGCAGCCCCGGACTAGCGGGAGGCTCCTACGAGCAGTACTTC. It specifies CASSPGLAGGSYEQYF. This chain connects TRBV4-1 to TRBJ2-7, with 14 bases identical to TRBD2. Germline assignment: CDR1 MGHRA and CDR2 YSYEKL. The length of the CDR3 is 16 residues. Trimming removed 4 bases from V and 0 bases from J; junction bases left unmatched: 2.

With respect to this clone: Germline and junction disagree at one end, which may indicate a read error. This chain connects TRBV29-1 to TRBJ2-5; no clear D gene. The CDR3 sequence is 10 residues long. Germline V lookup: CDR1 SQVTM, CDR2 ANQGSEA. The CDR3 DNA follows: TGCAGCGTTGGACAAGGGACCCAGTACTTC. Residues: CSVGQGTQYF.

J is TRBJ2-7 and V is TRBV9; a possible D gene is TRBD2 (5 bases). Germline loops: CDR1 SGDLS, CDR2 YYNGEE. With 0 bases removed from V and 0 bases from J, the gap between germline ends came to 7 bases. The CDR3 spans 14 residues. In DNA, the CDR3 is TGTGCCAGCAGCGTAGGCCGGGACTCCTACGAGCAGTACTTC. Its translation: CASSVGRDSYEQYF.

The rearrangement links TRBV7-2 to TRBJ1-3; 9 nucleotides match TRBD1. The trim removed 6 bases at V and 4 bases at J, leaving 4 bases unmatched. Germline loops: CDR1 SGHTA, CDR2 FQGNSA. The CDR3 consists of 14 residues. This CDR3 reads CASREQGAGNTIYF. The DNA for the CDR3 is TGTGCCAGCAGAGAACAGGGGGCCGGAAACACCATATATTTT.

V gene TRBV5-1 combines with J gene TRBJ2-7; 11 bases are a match to TRBD2. Germline assignment: CDR1 SGHRS and CDR2 YFSETQ. The CDR3 length is 14 residues. V shed 5 bases, J shed 0 bases, and the junction held 1 base outside the gene matches. CDR3 coding DNA: TGCGCCAGCAGACTAGCGGGGGACTCCTACGAGCAGTACTTC. Its translation: CASRLAGDSYEQYF. Based on the CDR3 plus reference TRBV5-1 and TRBJ2-7, the full variable domain is KAGVTQTPRYLIKTRGQQVTLSCSPISGHRSVSWYQQTPGQGLQFLFEYFSETQRNKGNFPGRFSGRQFSNSRSEMNVSTLELGDSALYLCASRLAGDSYEQYFGPGTRLTVT.

V usage is TRBV4-3 and J usage is TRBJ2-1; 7 bases fit TRBD2. Germline CDR1 is LGHNA and CDR2 is YSLEER. CDR3 length: 16 residues. J gave up 1 base and V 1 base, and 4 bases lay outside the gene matches. This CDR3 is CASSQAASGSYNEQFF. The CDR3, as DNA: TGCGCCAGCAGCCAAGCGGCTAGCGGATCCTACAATGAGCAGTTCTTC.

The V gene is TRBV7-2, the J gene TRBJ2-7; 7 positions match TRBD2. Trimming cost V 5 bases and J 2 bases; bases outside gene matches: 6. The CDR3 totals 14 residues. Germline loops: CDR1 SGHTA, CDR2 FQGNSA. The CDR3 here is CASSQAGTTYEQYF. CDR3 nucleotide sequence: TGTGCCAGCAGCCAGGCCGGGACTACCTACGAGCAGTACTTC.

This clone was recorded once. The gene calls are TRBV7-2 and TRBJ1-1; D is unclear. The CDR3 extends over 13 amino acids. Germline CDR1 reads SGHTA; CDR2 reads FQGNSA. Trimming pared 6 bases from V and 0 bases from J, leaving 8 bases between. The CDR3, as DNA: TGTGCCAGCAGTAGAGGCATGAACACTGAAGCTTTCTTT. Translated: CASSRGMNTEAFF.

This chain joins TRBV21-1 and TRBJ1-5. TRBV21-1 is recorded as a pseudogene. This CDR3 spans 15 amino acids. The CDR3 DNA is TGTGCCAGCAGCAAAGTCGGGGGTAGCAATCAGCCCCAGCATTTT. Protein sequence: CASSKVGGSNQPQHF.

The chain combines TRBV5-1 with TRBJ2-7; D possibly corresponds to TRBD1 (6 bases). CDR3 length equals 15 residues. The V end lost 2 bases, the J end lost 4 bases, and 16 bases lay between the germline ends. Looked up from germline, CDR1 is SGHRS and CDR2 is YFSETQ. For the CDR3, the DNA is TGCGCCAGCAGCTTTGATACCGGGACACAATACGAGCAGTACTTC. This gives the protein CASSFDTGTQYEQYF. Filled out from reference TRBV5-1 and TRBJ2-7, the complete variable domain reads KAGVTQTPRYLIKTRGQQVTLSCSPISGHRSVSWYQQTPGQGLQFLFEYFSETQRNKGNFPGRFSGRQFSNSRSEMNVSTLELGDSALYLCASSFDTGTQYEQYFGPGTRLTVT.

The genes are TRBV5-6 and TRBJ2-3, with D possibly TRBD2 on 6 matching bases. Trimming pared 4 bases from V and 4 bases from J, leaving 16 bases between. The CDR3 contains 15 residues. CDR1 is SGHDT, CDR2 YYEEEE, per germline. CDR3 DNA: TGTGCCAGCAGCCCCGCCGCGGGGTGGCCAGATACGCAGTATTTT. Translation: CASSPAAGWPDTQYF.

The CDR3 reads CASSDNSVTGELFF. Written as DNA, the CDR3 is TGCGCCAGCAGTGATAACAGTGTAACCGGGGAGCTGTTTTTT. The chain recombines TRBV5-1 with TRBJ2-2; D call uncertain. Trimming removed 5 bases at V and 5 bases at J, with 13 bases between. This CDR3 has 14 residues. Germline V gene sequence: CDR1 SGHRS, CDR2 YFSETQ.

The chain is built from TRBV2 and TRBJ1-5; TRBD1 matches at 9 bases. The V gene end was trimmed by 8 bases and the J gene end by 5 bases; junction bases not matched to a gene: 7. In germline, CDR1 is SNHLY, CDR2 FYNNEI. CDR3 length: 14 residues. CDR3 nucleotides: TGTGCCAGCGGACGGACAGGGGTCGATCAGCCCCAGCATTTT. The encoded protein is CASGRTGVDQPQHF.

The chain carries TRBV7-2 and TRBJ2-1; D unclear. Looked up from germline, CDR1 is SGHTA and CDR2 is FQGNSA. The CDR3 covers 14 residues. The ends were cut back, 5 bases at V and 6 bases at J, with 14 bases in the middle. CDR3 nucleotide sequence: TGTGCCAGCAGCCTCCTCGGTCTAATCAATGAGCAGTTCTTC. It is translated as CASSLLGLINEQFF.

The V gene is TRBV7-6, the J gene TRBJ1-6; D remains ambiguous. CDR3 size: 15 residues. Between the trimmed V and J ends, which lost 4 bases and 0 bases, there was a span of 7 bases. The germline V gene has CDR1 SGHVS and CDR2 FNYEAQ. The CDR3 DNA reads as TGTGCCAGCAGCTCTTCGAGCTCCTATAATTCACCCCTCCACTTT. Protein product: CASSSSSSYNSPLHF.